This entry describes one TCR beta chain. Clones were sequenced by immunoSEQ multiplex PCR, and TCRdb holds only the in-frame ones, with some missing. Among about 100,000 clones listed, 91% were seen once. The source of the sample is a study of T cell changes during pregnancy in multiple sclerosis. The source material was peripheral blood, sampled in the second trimester of pregnancy. The receptor comes from a female donor with multiple sclerosis, enrolled in a pregnancy study.

For the CDR3, the DNA is TGTGCCAGCGGGGGCGAGACCCAGTACTTC. This encodes CASGGETQYF. This chain uses TRBV2 with TRBJ2-5, with D maybe TRBD1 (6 bases). Trimming left V 8 bases short and J 5 bases short, with 6 bases between. The CDR3 spans 10 residues. From germline, CDR1 is SNHLY and CDR2 FYNNEI.